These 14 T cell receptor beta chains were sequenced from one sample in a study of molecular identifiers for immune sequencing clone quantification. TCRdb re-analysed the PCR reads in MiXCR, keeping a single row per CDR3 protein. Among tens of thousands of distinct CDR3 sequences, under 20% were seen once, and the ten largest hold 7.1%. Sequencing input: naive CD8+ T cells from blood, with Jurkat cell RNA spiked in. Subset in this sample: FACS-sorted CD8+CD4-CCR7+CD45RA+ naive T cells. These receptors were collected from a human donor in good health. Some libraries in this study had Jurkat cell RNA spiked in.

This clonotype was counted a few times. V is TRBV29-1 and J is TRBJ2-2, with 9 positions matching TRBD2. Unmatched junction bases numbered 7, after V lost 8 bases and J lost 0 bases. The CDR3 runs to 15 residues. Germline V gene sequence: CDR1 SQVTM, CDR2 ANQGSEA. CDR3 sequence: CSFTPSGTNTGELFF. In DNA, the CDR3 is TGCAGCTTTACTCCTAGCGGGACGAACACCGGGGAGCTGTTTTTT.

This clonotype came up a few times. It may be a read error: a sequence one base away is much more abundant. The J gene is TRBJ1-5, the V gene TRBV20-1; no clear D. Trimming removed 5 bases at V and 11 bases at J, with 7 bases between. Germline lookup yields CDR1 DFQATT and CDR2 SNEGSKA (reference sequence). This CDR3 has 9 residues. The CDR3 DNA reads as TGCAGTGCTGGGCAGTCCCAGCATTTT. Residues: CSAGQSQHF.

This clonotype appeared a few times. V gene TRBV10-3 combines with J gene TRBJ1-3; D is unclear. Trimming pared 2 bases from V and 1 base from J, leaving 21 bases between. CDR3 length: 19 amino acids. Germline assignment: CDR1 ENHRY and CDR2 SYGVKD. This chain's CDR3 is CAISETLVAAGLSGNTIYF. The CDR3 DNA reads TGTGCCATCAGTGAGACACTGGTGGCGGCAGGATTATCTGGAAACACCATATATTTT.

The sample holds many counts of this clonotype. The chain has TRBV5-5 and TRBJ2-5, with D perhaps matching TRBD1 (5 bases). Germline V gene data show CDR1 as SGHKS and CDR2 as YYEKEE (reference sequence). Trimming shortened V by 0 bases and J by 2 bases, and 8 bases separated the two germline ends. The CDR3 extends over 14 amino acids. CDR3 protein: CASSLATAQETQYF. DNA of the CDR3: TGTGCCAGCAGCTTGGCGACAGCACAAGAGACCCAGTACTTC.

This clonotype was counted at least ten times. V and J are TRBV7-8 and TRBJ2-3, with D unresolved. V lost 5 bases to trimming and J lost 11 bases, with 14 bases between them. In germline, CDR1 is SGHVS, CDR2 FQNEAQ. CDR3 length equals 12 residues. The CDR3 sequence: CASSILTPGQYF. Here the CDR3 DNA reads TGTGCCAGCAGCATCCTGACCCCCGGGCAGTATTTT.

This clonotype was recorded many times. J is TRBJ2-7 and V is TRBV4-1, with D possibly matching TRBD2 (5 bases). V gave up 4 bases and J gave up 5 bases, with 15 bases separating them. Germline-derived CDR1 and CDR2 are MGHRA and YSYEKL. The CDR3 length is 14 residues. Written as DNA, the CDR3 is TGCGCCAGCAGCCCCCAAAGGGAGATCGACGAGCAGTACTTC. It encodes CASSPQREIDEQYF.

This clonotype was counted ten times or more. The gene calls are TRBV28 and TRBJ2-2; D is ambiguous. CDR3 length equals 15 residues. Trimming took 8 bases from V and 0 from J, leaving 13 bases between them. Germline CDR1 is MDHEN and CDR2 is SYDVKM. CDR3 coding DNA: TGTGCCAGCTATCCCCTGGTGCCGAACACCGGGGAGCTGTTTTTT. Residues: CASYPLVPNTGELFF. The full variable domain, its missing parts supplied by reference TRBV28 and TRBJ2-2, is DVKVTQSSRYLVKRTGEKVFLECVQDMDHENMFWYRQDPGLGLRLIYFSYDVKMKEKGDIPEGYSVSREKKERFSLILESASTNQTSMYLCASYPLVPNTGELFFGEGSRLTVL.

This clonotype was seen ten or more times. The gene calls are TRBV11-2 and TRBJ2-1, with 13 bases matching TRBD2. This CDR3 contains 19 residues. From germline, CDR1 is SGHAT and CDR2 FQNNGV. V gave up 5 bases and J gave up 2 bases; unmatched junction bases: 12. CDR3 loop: CASSLKHGLAGVPYNEQFF. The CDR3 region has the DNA TGTGCCAGCAGCCTAAAACATGGACTAGCGGGAGTCCCCTACAATGAGCAGTTCTTC. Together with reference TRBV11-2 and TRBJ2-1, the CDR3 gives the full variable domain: EAGVAQSPRYKIIEKRQSVAFWCNPISGHATLYWYQQILGQGPKLLIQFQNNGVVDDSQLPKDRFSAERLKGVDSTLKIQPAKLEDSAVYLCASSLKHGLAGVPYNEQFFGPGTRLTVL.

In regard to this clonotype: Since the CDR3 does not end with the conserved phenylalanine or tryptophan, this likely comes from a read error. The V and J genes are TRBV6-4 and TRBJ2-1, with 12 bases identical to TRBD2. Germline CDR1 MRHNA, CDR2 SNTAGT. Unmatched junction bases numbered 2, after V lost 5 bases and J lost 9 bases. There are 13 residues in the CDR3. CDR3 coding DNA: TGTGCCAGCAGTCTAGCGGGAGGGCGTGAGCAGTTCTCC. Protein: CASSLAGGREQFS.

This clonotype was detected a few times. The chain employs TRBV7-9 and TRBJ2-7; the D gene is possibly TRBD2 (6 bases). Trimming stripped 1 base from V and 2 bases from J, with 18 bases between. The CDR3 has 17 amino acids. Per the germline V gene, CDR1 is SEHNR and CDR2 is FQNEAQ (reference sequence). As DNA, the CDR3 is TGTGCCAGCAGCTTAGGTTACCCCGGGACTGAAGCCTACGAGCAGTACTTC. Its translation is CASSLGYPGTEAYEQYF.

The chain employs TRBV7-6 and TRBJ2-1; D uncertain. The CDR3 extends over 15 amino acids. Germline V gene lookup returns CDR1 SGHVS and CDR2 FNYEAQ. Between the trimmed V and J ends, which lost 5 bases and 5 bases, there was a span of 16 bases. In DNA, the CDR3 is TGTGCCAGCAGCCTATACCTGACCGACGACAATGAGCAGTTCTTC. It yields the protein CASSLYLTDDNEQFF.

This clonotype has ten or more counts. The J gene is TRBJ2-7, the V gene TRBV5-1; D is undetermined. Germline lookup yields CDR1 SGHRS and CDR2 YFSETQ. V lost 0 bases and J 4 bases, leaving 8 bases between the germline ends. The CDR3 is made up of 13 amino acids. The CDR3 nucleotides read TGCGCCAGCAGCTTGGCCCCGGGTTACGAGCAGTACTTC. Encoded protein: CASSLAPGYEQYF.

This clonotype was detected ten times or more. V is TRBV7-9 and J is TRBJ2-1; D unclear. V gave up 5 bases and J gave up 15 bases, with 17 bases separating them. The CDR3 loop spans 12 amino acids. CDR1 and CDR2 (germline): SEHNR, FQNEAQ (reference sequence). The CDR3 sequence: CASSPTLASTFF. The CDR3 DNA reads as TGTGCCAGCAGCCCCACCCTGGCAAGTACGTTCTTC.

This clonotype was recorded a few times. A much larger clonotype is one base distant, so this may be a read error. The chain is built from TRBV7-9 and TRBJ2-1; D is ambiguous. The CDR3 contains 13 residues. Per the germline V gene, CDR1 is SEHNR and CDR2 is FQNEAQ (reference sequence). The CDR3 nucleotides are TGTGCCAGCAGACTTGACGGCTACAATGTGCAGTTCTTC. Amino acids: CASRLDGYNVQFF.